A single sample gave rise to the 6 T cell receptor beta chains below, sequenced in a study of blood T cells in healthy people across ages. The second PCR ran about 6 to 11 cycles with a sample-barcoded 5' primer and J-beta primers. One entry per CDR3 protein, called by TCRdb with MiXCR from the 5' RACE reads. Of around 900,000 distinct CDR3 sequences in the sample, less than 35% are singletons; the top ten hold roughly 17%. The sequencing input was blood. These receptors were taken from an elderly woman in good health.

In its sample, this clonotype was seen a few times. The CDR3 nucleotides are TGTGCCAGCAGCTTAGAAGCCACAGCCTTTGGGGGCTACACCTTC. This encodes CASSLEATAFGGYTF. The genes are TRBV11-2 and TRBJ1-2; no clear D gene. Trimming took 0 bases from V and 8 from J, leaving 16 bases between them. CDR3 length: 15 amino acids. Germline V gene lookup returns CDR1 SGHAT and CDR2 FQNNGV.

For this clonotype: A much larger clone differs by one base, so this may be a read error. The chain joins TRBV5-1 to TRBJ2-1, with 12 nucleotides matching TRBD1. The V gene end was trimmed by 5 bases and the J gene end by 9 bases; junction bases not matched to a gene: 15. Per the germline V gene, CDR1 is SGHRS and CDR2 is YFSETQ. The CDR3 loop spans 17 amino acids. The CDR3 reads CASSFSPSGQGALEQFF. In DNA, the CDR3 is TGCGCCAGCAGTTTTAGCCCCTCGGGACAGGGGGCGCTTGAGCAGTTCTTC.

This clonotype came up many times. The CDR3 sequence: CASSLGTGGIETQYF. Written as DNA, the CDR3 is TGTGCCAGCAGTCTAGGGACAGGGGGTATAGAGACCCAGTACTTC. The chain is built from TRBV28 and TRBJ2-5, with TRBD1 identical over 11 bases. Germline CDR1 and CDR2: MDHEN and SYDVKM. V lost 5 bases to trimming and J lost 4 bases; unmatched junction nucleotides: 6. The CDR3 sequence is 15 residues long.

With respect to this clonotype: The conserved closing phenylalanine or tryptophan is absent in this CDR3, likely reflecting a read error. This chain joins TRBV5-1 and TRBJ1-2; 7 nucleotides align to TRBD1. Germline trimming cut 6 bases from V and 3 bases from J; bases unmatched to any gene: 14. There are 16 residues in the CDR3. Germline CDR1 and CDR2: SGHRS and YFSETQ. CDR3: CASILAPFDRDYGYTV. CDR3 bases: TGCGCCAGCATCTTAGCCCCTTTTGACAGGGACTATGGCTACACCGTC.

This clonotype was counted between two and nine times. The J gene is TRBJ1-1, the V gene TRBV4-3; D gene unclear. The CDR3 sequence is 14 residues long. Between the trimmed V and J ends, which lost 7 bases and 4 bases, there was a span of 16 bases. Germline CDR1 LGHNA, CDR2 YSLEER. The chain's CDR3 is CASKEGGMGTEAFF. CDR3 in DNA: TGCGCCAGCAAAGAGGGAGGGATGGGCACTGAAGCTTTCTTT.

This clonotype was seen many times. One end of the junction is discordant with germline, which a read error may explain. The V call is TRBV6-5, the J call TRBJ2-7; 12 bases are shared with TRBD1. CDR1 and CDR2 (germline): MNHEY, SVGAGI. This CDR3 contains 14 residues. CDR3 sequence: CVSRRDRGPYEQYF. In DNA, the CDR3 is TGTGTCAGCAGGCGGGACAGGGGGCCGTACGAGCAGTACTTC.